The next 24 T cell receptor beta chains were all read from a single sample in a study of blood T cells in healthy people across ages. Alongside a J-beta primer mix, a sample-barcoded 5' primer served in a second PCR lasting roughly 7 to 11 cycles. TCRdb reprocessed the 5' RACE reads via MiXCR and lists one record per CDR3 protein. The top ten clones hold around 3.6% of a sample with about 720,000 distinct CDR3 sequences, roughly 25% of them seen once. The same sample was also used in a study of T cells of mothers and their children.

The sample taken for sequencing was blood. These receptors originate from a boy aged 5 to 17 in good health.

The V gene is TRBV20-1, the J gene TRBJ2-7, with 9 bases that match TRBD1. CDR3 length: 15 amino acids. Germline CDR1 reads DFQATT; CDR2 reads SNEGSKA (reference sequence). V shed 5 bases and J 0 bases; nucleotides not matched to a gene: 8. CDR3 sequence reads: CSAPGGTGSSYEQYF. In DNA form, the CDR3 reads TGCAGTGCTCCTGGGGGGACAGGGAGCTCCTACGAGCAGTACTTC.

This clonotype has only a few counts. The junction does not match germline at one end; this may be a read error. The chain couples TRBV27 to TRBJ1-5; D unresolved. The CDR3 runs 14 residues. Germline V gene sequence: CDR1 MNHEY, CDR2 SMNVEV (reference sequence). The chain's CDR3 is CAGSLRGYNQPQHF. DNA of the CDR3: TGTGCCGGCAGTCTCCGCGGGTACAATCAGCCCCAGCATTTT.

The chain employs TRBV9 and TRBJ2-5; D is uncertain. V was trimmed by 0 bases and J by 3 bases, leaving 6 bases between them. The CDR3 is 13 residues long. The germline gives CDR1 SGDLS, CDR2 YYNGEE. CDR3: CASSVAEKETQYF. The CDR3 bases are TGTGCCAGCAGCGTAGCGGAAAAAGAGACCCAGTACTTC.

This clonotype was seen a handful of times. J is TRBJ2-5 and V is TRBV2; D is possibly TRBD1 (6 bases). The J call may be faulty, since TRBJ2-7 better matches the DNA end. The CDR3 totals 14 residues. CDR1 and CDR2 (germline): SNHLY, FYNNEI. The CDR3 loop is CASSPRQVHYEQYF. The CDR3, as DNA: TGTGCCAGCAGTCCCAGACAGGTCCACTACGAGCAGTACTTC.

This chain uses TRBV28 with TRBJ1-5; D unclear. The CDR3 has 14 residues. Germline assignment: CDR1 MDHEN and CDR2 SYDVKM. V lost 5 bases and J 5 bases, leaving 13 bases between the germline ends. The CDR3 loop reads CASSLGPGHQPQHF. CDR3 bases: TGTGCCAGCAGTCTCGGGCCCGGCCATCAGCCCCAGCATTTT. The complete variable domain, with remaining parts taken from reference TRBV28 and TRBJ1-5, reads DVKVTQSSRYLVKRTGEKVFLECVQDMDHENMFWYRQDPGLGLRLIYFSYDVKMKEKGDIPEGYSVSREKKERFSLILESASTNQTSMYLCASSLGPGHQPQHFGDGTRLSIL.

The chain carries TRBV7-3 and TRBJ2-7; 9 bases map to TRBD1. The CDR3 totals 15 residues. The V gene end was trimmed by 1 base and the J gene end by 3 bases; junction bases not matched to a gene: 4. The germline V gene encodes CDR1 SGHTA and CDR2 FQGTGA. The CDR3, as DNA: TGTGCCAGCAGCTTAAGGGGACAGGGCGGCTACGAGCAGTACTTC. This gives the protein CASSLRGQGGYEQYF.

This clonotype showed up just a few times. The V call is TRBV30, the J call TRBJ2-4, with D perhaps assigned TRBD1 or TRBD2 (5 bases each). In germline, CDR1 is GTSNPN, CDR2 SVGIG (reference sequence). The ends were cut back, 0 bases at V and 1 base at J, with 16 bases in the middle. The CDR3 runs to 17 residues. CDR3 residues: CAWSVLRTWGAKNIQYF. The CDR3 coding sequence is TGTGCCTGGAGTGTGCTCAGGACATGGGGGGCCAAAAACATTCAGTACTTC.

This chain joins TRBV12-3 or TRBV12-4 and TRBJ1-6, with TRBD1 identical over 9 bases. The J segment lost 10 bases and the V segment lost 6 bases, leaving 10 bases of the junction unmatched. The CDR3 length is 15 residues. Here the CDR3 DNA reads TGTGCCAGCAGCCCTAACGAGGACAGGGGATCACCCCTCCACTTT. This encodes CASSPNEDRGSPLHF.

The chain combines TRBV4-1 with TRBJ2-5, with 14 bases fitting TRBD2. J gave up 2 bases and V 3 bases, and 2 bases lay outside the gene matches. CDR1 and CDR2 from the germline V gene are MGHRA and YSYEKL. The CDR3 has 16 amino acids. CDR3 in amino acids: CASSQGLAGEQETQYF. CDR3 coding DNA: TGCGCCAGCAGCCAGGGACTAGCGGGAGAACAAGAGACCCAGTACTTC.

By share, this clonotype counts as medium-sized. The genes are TRBV2 and TRBJ2-4, with D possibly called TRBD1 or TRBD2 (6 bases each). CDR3 length: 14 amino acids. CDR1 is SNHLY, CDR2 FYNNEI, per germline. V was cut by 8 bases and J by 8 bases, with 19 bases left in between. The CDR3 loop reads CASGRDGGGDIQYF. The CDR3 nucleotides read TGTGCCAGCGGACGGGACGGAGGGGGAGACATTCAGTACTTC.

This clonotype has just a few counts. The rearrangement links TRBV30 to TRBJ2-1, with D unresolved. From germline, CDR1 is GTSNPN and CDR2 SVGIG (reference sequence). Trimming stripped 5 bases from V and 7 bases from J, with 12 bases between. The CDR3 spans 12 residues. CDR3 protein: CAWAPLTNEQFF. In nucleotides, the CDR3 is TGTGCCTGGGCTCCCCTCACGAATGAGCAGTTCTTC.

CDR3 nucleotide sequence: TGTGCCAGCAGCAACCCCGCAGGGGAAAGCGCAGATACGCAGTATTTT. This translates into CASSNPAGESADTQYF. The genes are TRBV12-3 or TRBV12-4 and TRBJ2-3, with D tentatively TRBD1 (6 bases). This CDR3 is built from 16 residues. V was shortened by 6 bases and J by 4 bases, with 20 bases between the two germline ends.

This clonotype came up a few times. The rearrangement joins TRBV29-1 to TRBJ1-2; a possible D gene is TRBD1 (6 bases). The CDR3 contains 13 residues. V lost 5 bases to trimming and J lost 5 bases, with 15 bases between them. From germline, CDR1 is SQVTM and CDR2 ANQGSEA. CDR3 nucleotide sequence: TGCAGCGTTTTCGGGGGCGAGATTTATGGCTACACCTTC. Translating it yields CSVFGGEIYGYTF. The full variable domain, its missing parts supplied by reference TRBV29-1 and TRBJ1-2, is SAVISQKPSRDICQRGTSLTIQCQVDSQVTMMFWYRQQPGQSLTLIATANQGSEATYESGFVIDKFPISRPNLTFSTLTVSNMSPEDSSIYLCSVFGGEIYGYTFGSGTRLTVV.

The chain links TRBV12-3 or TRBV12-4 to TRBJ2-7, with D tentatively TRBD1 (7 bases). Trimming removed 6 bases from V and 2 bases from J, with 14 bases in between. The CDR3 is made up of 14 amino acids. CDR3 residues: CASRGLTGTYEQYF. The CDR3 DNA reads as TGTGCCAGCAGGGGACTGACAGGGACCTACGAGCAGTACTTC.

The gene calls are TRBV7-6 and TRBJ2-7; D might be TRBD1 (6 bases). The CDR3 is 13 residues long. Germline CDR1 and CDR2: SGHVS and FNYEAQ. V was trimmed by 5 bases and J by 10 bases, leaving 18 bases between them. In DNA form, the CDR3 reads TGTGCCAGCAGCCACGGGGACACTTTATACCAGTACTTC. This translates into CASSHGDTLYQYF. Full variable domain (outside the CDR3, taken from reference TRBV7-6 and TRBJ2-7): GAGVSQSPRYKVTKRGQDVALRCDPISGHVSLYWYRQALGQGPEFLTYFNYEAQQDKSGLPNDRFSAERPEGSISTLTIQRTEQRDSAMYRCASSHGDTLYQYFGPGTRLTVT.

A few counts support this clonotype. This sequence joins TRBV28 and TRBJ1-1; tentatively, D is TRBD1 (6 bases). V lost 6 bases to trimming and J lost 1 base, with 15 bases between them. Germline V gene lookup returns CDR1 MDHEN and CDR2 SYDVKM. This CDR3 spans 15 amino acids. This chain's CDR3 is CASREQGLGNTEAFF. CDR3 DNA: TGTGCCAGCAGAGAACAGGGTTTGGGGAACACTGAAGCTTTCTTT.

V gene TRBV12-3 or TRBV12-4 combines with J gene TRBJ2-5; D remains unclear. The ends were cut back, 2 bases at V and 0 bases at J, with 22 bases in the middle. The CDR3 is 19 amino acids. This CDR3 reads CASSLPENIKDHHQETQYF. For the CDR3, the DNA is TGTGCCAGCAGTTTACCAGAGAACATAAAGGACCATCACCAAGAGACCCAGTACTTC.

In its sample, this clonotype was seen a few times. J is TRBJ1-5 and V is TRBV7-9, with 8 bases that match TRBD1. With V trimmed by 4 bases and J by 2 bases, 10 bases remained unmatched. This CDR3 is built from 17 residues. Germline V gives CDR1 SEHNR, CDR2 FQNEAQ (reference sequence). Written as DNA, the CDR3 is TGTGCCAGCAGCTCCATCCTCGACAGGGGTGGCAATCAGCCCCAGCATTTT. Protein product: CASSSILDRGGNQPQHF.

The chain recombines TRBV7-9 with TRBJ1-1, with D unresolved. Germline V gene lookup returns CDR1 SEHNR and CDR2 FQNEAQ (reference sequence). The CDR3 is made up of 15 amino acids. The germline V and J ends were trimmed by 5 bases and 3 bases, with 16 bases remaining between them. CDR3 loop: CASSRLRGTDTEAFF. CDR3 sequence (DNA): TGTGCCAGCAGCCGTCTCCGGGGAACGGACACTGAAGCTTTCTTT.

J is TRBJ2-7 and V is TRBV7-2, with D unresolved. This CDR3 comprises 13 residues. The germline V and J ends were trimmed by 4 bases and 3 bases, with 10 bases remaining between them. The germline gives CDR1 SGHTA, CDR2 FQGNSA. The CDR3 bases are TGTGCCAGCAGCTATAATCAGTACTACGAGCAGTACTTC. The encoded protein is CASSYNQYYEQYF.

This clonotype was picked up a small number of times. The V call is TRBV20-1, the J call TRBJ1-4; TRBD1 aligns across 9 bases. The CDR3 runs to 16 residues. Germline V gene lookup returns CDR1 DFQATT and CDR2 SNEGSKA (reference sequence). V trimming: 6 bases; J trimming: 8 bases; junction bases outside the gene matches: 16. The DNA for the CDR3 is TGCAGTGCAAAAGGGACAGGGATTGGGGTCGGGGAAAAACTGTTTTTT. As protein: CSAKGTGIGVGEKLFF.

The chain combines TRBV28 with TRBJ1-2; 9 nucleotides align to TRBD1. From germline, CDR1 is MDHEN and CDR2 SYDVKM. CDR3 length: 14 amino acids. The trim removed 7 bases at V and 3 bases at J, leaving 6 bases unmatched. The CDR3 protein is CASTTGGRDYGYTF. As DNA, the CDR3 is TGTGCCAGCACCACAGGGGGCAGAGACTATGGCTACACCTTC.

This clonotype was seen a few times. The CDR3 protein is CASSQDLTNTEAFF. The CDR3 DNA is TGCGCCAGCAGCCAAGATCTTACGAACACTGAAGCTTTCTTT. The chain uses TRBV4-3 and TRBJ1-1; D not resolved. From germline, CDR1 is LGHNA and CDR2 YSLEER. CDR3 size: 14 residues. Trimming removed 0 bases at V and 1 base at J, with 6 bases between.

Remarks on this clonotype: Because it lacks the conserved phenylalanine or tryptophan at the end, this CDR3 is likely a read error. CDR3 sequence (DNA): TGTGCCAGCAGACCCCCGGGAGGGCTGAACACTGAAGCTTTCCTT. It codes for CASRPPGGLNTEAFL. The chain employs TRBV7-2 and TRBJ1-1; D ambiguous. Trimming took off 6 bases at V and 0 bases at J, with 14 bases between the two ends. Germline CDR1 is SGHTA and CDR2 is FQGNSA. This CDR3 has 15 amino acids.